This T cell receptor beta chain was sequenced for a study of blood T cell repertoires in COVID-19. Germline loops: CDR1 KGHSH, CDR2 LQKENI. This CDR3 comprises 15 residues. Trimming shortened V by 4 bases and J by 2 bases, and 14 bases separated the two germline ends. Under the authors' procedure: Cell counts per sample came from amplifying reference gene primers. The protocol was immunoSEQ multiplex PCR, while the TCRdb copy is restricted to in-frame clones and leaves out a portion. The D gene and trimming were derived from the DNA, and the V and J assignments and clone size from that table. The table records 180,000 or so clones, approximately 83% of them present only once.

The sequencing sample was made of peripheral blood. The chain joins TRBV18 to TRBJ1-1; possible D gene TRBD1, 5 bases. This sequence originates from a man in his fifties or sixties with acute or convalescent COVID-19. The CDR3 spells CASSQEQVRNTEAFF. CDR3 nucleotide sequence: TGTGCCAGCTCACAGGAACAGGTCCGTAACACTGAAGCTTTCTTT.